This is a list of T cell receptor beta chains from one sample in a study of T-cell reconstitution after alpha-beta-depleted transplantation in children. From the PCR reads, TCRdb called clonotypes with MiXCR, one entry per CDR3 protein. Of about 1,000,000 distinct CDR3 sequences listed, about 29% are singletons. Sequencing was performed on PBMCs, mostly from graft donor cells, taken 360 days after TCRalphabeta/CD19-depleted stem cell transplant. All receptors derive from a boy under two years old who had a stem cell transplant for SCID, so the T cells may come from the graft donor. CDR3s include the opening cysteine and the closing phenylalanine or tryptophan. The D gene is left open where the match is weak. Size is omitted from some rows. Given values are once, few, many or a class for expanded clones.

CDR3 DNA: TGTGCCTGGATTGATCAGCAGAACACTGAAGCTTTCTTT
CDR3 protein: CAWIDQQNTEAFF
V gene: TRBV30
clone size: few
D gene: -
J gene: TRBJ1-1

CDR3 DNA: TGTGCCAGCAGTTTTGGGGTTCTTAATCCCTATGGCTACACCTTC
CDR3 protein: CASSFGVLNPYGYTF
V gene: TRBV6-5
clone size: few
D gene: -
J gene: TRBJ1-2

CDR3 DNA: TGTGCCAGCAGTCTGGGACTAGCGGGGTGGTTAGATACGCAGTATTTT
CDR3 protein: CASSLGLAGWLDTQYF
V gene: TRBV28
clone size: -
D gene: TRBD2
J gene: TRBJ2-3

CDR3 DNA: TGCAGTGCTAGAGTTCCTAGCGGGGCGGAGACCCAGTACTTC
CDR3 protein: CSARVPSGAETQYF
V gene: TRBV20-1
clone size: -
D gene: TRBD2
J gene: TRBJ2-5

CDR3 DNA: TGTGCCAGCAGCTTATCGACCTACAATGAGCAGTTCTTC
CDR3 protein: CASSLSTYNEQFF
V gene: TRBV7-2
clone size: many
D gene: -
J gene: TRBJ2-1

CDR3 DNA: TGTGCCAGCAGCCAAGAGGCAGGGGGGAACACCGGGGAGCTGTTTTTT
CDR3 protein: CASSQEAGGNTGELFF
V gene: TRBV4-2
clone size: few
D gene: TRBD1
J gene: TRBJ2-2

CDR3 DNA: TGTGCCAGCGGGCCCCCAGGGGGTTACAATGAGCAGTTCTTC
CDR3 protein: CASGPPGGYNEQFF
V gene: TRBV6-1
clone size: -
D gene: TRBD1
J gene: TRBJ2-1

CDR3 DNA: TGCTGCGTCAGGAAGAAAGAGCCCTTCTCTGGGGCCAACGTCCTGACTTTC
CDR3 protein: CCVRKKEPFSGANVLTF
V gene: TRBV20-1
clone size: -
D gene: -
J gene: TRBJ2-6

CDR3 DNA: TGCAGCGTTGAATCAGGAGAGAGGGACAATGAGCAGTTCTTC
CDR3 protein: CSVESGERDNEQFF
V gene: TRBV29-1
clone size: -
D gene: -
J gene: TRBJ2-1

CDR3 DNA: TGCGCCAGCAGTATCTCTAGCGGGCAGGATACGCAGTATTTT
CDR3 protein: CASSISSGQDTQYF
V gene: TRBV5-1
clone size: -
D gene: TRBD2
J gene: TRBJ2-3